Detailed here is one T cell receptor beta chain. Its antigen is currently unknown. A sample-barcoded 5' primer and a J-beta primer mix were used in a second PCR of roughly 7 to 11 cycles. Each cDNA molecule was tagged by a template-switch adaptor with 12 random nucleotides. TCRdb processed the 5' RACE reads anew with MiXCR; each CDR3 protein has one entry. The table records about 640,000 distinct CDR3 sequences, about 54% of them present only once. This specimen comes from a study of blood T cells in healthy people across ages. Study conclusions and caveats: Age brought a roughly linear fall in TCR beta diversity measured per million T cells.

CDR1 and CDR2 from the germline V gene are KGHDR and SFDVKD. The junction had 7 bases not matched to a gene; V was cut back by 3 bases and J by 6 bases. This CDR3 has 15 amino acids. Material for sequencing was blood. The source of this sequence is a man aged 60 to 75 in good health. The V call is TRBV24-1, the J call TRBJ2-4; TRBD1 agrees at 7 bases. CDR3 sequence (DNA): TGTGCCACCAGTGATGCAAAGGGGGCAGGAAACATTCAGTACTTC. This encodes CATSDAKGAGNIQYF.